This T cell receptor beta chain is drawn from a study of identical twins. TCRdb processed the 5' RACE reads anew with MiXCR; each CDR3 protein has one entry. The table has under 1 million distinct CDR3 sequences, around an eighth seen once. Germline values: CDR1 SQVTM, CDR2 ANQGSEA. V was trimmed by 1 base and J by 9 bases, leaving 14 bases between them. The CDR3 has 13 residues. The sample was also linked to a second study, of yellow fever vaccine responses in identical twins.

Sequencing was done on a sample of PBMCs. The chain is built from TRBV29-1 and TRBJ2-3; the D gene could be TRBD1 or TRBD2 (5 bases each). The receptor comes from a young woman in good health. CDR3 sequence reads: CSVEVSGGSTQYF. For the CDR3, the DNA is TGCAGCGTTGAAGTATCTGGGGGATCGACGCAGTATTTT.